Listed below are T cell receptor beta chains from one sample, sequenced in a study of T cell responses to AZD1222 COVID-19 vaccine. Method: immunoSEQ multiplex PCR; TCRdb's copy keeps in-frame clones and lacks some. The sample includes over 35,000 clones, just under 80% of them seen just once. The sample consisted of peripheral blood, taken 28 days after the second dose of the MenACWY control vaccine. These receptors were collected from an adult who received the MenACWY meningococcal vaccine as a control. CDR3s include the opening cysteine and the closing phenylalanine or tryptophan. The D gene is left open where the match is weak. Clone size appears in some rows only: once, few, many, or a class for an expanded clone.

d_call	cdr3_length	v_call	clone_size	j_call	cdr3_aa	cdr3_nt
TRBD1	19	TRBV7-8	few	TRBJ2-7	CASSPRTPSTGVGSYEQYF	TGTGCCAGCAGCCCAAGGACCCCTTCGACAGGGGTAGGTTCCTACGAGCAGTACTTC
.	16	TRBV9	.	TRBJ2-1	CASSVYGGLSYNEQFF	TGTGCCAGCAGCGTATACGGGGGACTGTCCTACAATGAGCAGTTCTTC
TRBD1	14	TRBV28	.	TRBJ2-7	CASGPGQGSGEQYF	TGTGCCAGCGGTCCGGGACAGGGATCGGGCGAGCAGTACTTC
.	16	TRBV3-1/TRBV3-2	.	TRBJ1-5	CASSQGGPGHLSPQHF	TGTGCCAGCAGCCAAGGAGGTCCGGGACATCTCTCGCCCCAGCATTTT
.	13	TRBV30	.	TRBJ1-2	CAWSVGLMYGYTF	TGTGCCTGGAGTGTAGGACTGATGTATGGCTACACCTTC
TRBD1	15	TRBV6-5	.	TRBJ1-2	CASSDPGQAPYGYTF	TGTGCCAGCAGCGACCCGGGACAGGCGCCCTATGGCTACACCTTC
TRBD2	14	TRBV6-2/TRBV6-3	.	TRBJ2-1	CASSYTQRGNEQFF	TGTGCCAGCAGTTATACCCAGCGGGGCAATGAGCAGTTCTTC
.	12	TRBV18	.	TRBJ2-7	CASSPKRPEQYF	TGTGCCAGCTCACCAAAGAGGCCCGAGCAGTACTTC
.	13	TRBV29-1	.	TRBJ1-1	CSVTGTMNTEAFF	TGCAGCGTCACCGGGACAATGAACACTGAAGCTTTCTTT
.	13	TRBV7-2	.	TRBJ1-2	CASTVQANYGYTF	TGTGCCAGCACCGTCCAAGCCAACTATGGCTACACCTTC
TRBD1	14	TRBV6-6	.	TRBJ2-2	CASSYTDRTGELFF	TGTGCCAGCAGTTACACGGACAGGACCGGGGAGCTGTTTTTT
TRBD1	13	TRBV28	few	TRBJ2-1	CASRDRGPNEQFF	TGTGCCAGCCGGGACAGGGGACCCAATGAGCAGTTCTTC
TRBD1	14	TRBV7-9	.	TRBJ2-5	CASSPGQSKETQYF	TGTGCCAGCAGCCCGGGACAGTCTAAAGAGACCCAGTACTTC
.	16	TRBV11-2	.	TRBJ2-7	CASSPRPGRAAYEQYF	TGTGCCAGCAGCCCGAGGCCAGGGCGTGCTGCCTACGAGCAGTACTTC
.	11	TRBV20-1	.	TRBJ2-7	CSPRDGYEQYF	TGCAGTCCCCGGGACGGTTACGAGCAGTACTTC
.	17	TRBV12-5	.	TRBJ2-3	CASGSIARDTGTDTQYF	TGTGCTAGTGGTTCGATAGCTCGGGACACTGGGACAGATACGCAGTATTTT
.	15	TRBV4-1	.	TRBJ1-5	CASSQVYSRDQPQHF	TGCGCCAGCAGCCAAGTATACAGCCGTGATCAGCCCCAGCATTTT
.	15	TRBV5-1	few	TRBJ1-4	CASSFDIKFNEKLFF	TGCGCCAGCAGCTTCGACATTAAGTTTAATGAAAAACTGTTTTTT
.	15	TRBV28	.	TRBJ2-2	CASKTWRSGTGELFF	TGTGCCAGCAAAACTTGGAGGTCGGGGACCGGGGAGCTGTTTTTT
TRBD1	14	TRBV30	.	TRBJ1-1	CAWSEMTGGTEAFF	TGTGCCTGGAGTGAAATGACAGGGGGCACTGAAGCTTTCTTT
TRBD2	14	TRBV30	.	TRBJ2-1	CAQNGLVPYNEQFF	TGTGCTCAGAACGGACTAGTACCGTACAATGAGCAGTTCTTC
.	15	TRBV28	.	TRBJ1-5	CASSPPGSLNQPQHF	TGTGCCAGCAGTCCCCCCGGCAGCTTGAATCAGCCCCAGCATTTT
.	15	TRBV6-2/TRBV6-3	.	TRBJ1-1	CASSYSPTEDTEAFF	TGTGCCAGCAGTTACTCTCCGACAGAAGACACTGAAGCTTTCTTT
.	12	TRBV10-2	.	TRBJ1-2	CASSASAYGYTF	TGCGCCAGCAGTGCGTCAGCCTATGGCTACACCTTC
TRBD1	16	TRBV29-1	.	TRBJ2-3	CSVDFRYRGNADTQYF	TGCAGCGTTGATTTCCGCTACAGGGGGAACGCAGATACGCAGTATTTT
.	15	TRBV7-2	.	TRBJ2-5	CASSSILGLRETQYF	TGTGCCAGCAGCTCAATACTAGGTCTGAGGGAGACCCAGTACTTC
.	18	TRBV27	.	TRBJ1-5	CASSLSRQGVNSNQPQHF	TGTGCCAGCAGTTTATCCCGGCAGGGCGTGAATAGCAATCAGCCCCAGCATTTT
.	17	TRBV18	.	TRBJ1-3	CASSPGLRGSSGNTIYF	TGTGCCAGCTCACCGGGTTTACGCGGCAGCTCTGGAAACACCATATATTTT
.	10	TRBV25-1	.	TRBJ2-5	CATVQETQYF	TGTGCCACCGTCCAAGAGACCCAGTACTTC
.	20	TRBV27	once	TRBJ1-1	CASSLYPTAGRGGLNTEAFF	TGTGCCAGCAGTTTATACCCTACGGCGGGCAGGGGAGGATTGAACACTGAAGCTTTCTTT
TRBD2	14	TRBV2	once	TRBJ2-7	CASSDSGRAYEQYF	TGTGCCAGCAGCGATAGCGGGAGGGCCTACGAGCAGTACTTC
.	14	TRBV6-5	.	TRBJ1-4	CASSIWGSGEKLFF	TGTGCCAGCAGCATCTGGGGGAGTGGTGAAAAACTGTTTTTT
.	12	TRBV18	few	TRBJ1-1	CASSPRRDEAFF	TGTGCCAGCTCACCACGAAGGGATGAAGCTTTCTTT
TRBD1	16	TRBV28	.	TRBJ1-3	CASSSPGGSSGNTIYF	TGTGCCAGCAGTTCGCCAGGGGGGAGCTCTGGAAACACCATATATTTT
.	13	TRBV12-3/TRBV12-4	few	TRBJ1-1	CASSLWAADEAFF	TGTGCCAGCAGTTTGTGGGCAGCTGATGAAGCTTTCTTT
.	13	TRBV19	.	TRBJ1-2	CASSIVAMDGYTF	TGTGCCAGTAGTATAGTGGCGATGGATGGCTACACCTTC
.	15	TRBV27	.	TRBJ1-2	CASSPLKVSSYGYTF	TGTGCCAGCAGTCCCCTGAAGGTCTCGAGCTATGGCTACACCTTC
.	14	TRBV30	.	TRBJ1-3	CAWSGVFSGNTIYF	TGTGCCTGGAGTGGGGTATTTTCTGGAAACACCATATATTTT
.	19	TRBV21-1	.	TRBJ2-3	CASSTTGTSGGADSDTQYF	TGTGCCAGCAGCACTACCGGGACTAGCGGGGGGGCCGACTCAGATACGCAGTATTTT
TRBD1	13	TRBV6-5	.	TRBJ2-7	CASTGTGGDEQYF	TGTGCCAGCACAGGGACAGGGGGAGACGAGCAGTACTTC
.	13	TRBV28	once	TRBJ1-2	CASRPQGHYGYTF	TGTGCCAGCAGGCCACAGGGACACTATGGCTACACCTTC
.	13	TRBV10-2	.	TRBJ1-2	CASSERTYYGYTF	TGCGCCAGCAGTGAGAGGACGTACTATGGCTACACCTTC
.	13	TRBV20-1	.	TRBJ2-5	CSASSVIQETQYF	TGCAGTGCTAGTAGCGTGATTCAAGAGACCCAGTACTTC
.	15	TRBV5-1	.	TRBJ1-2	CASTSRQEPHYGYTF	TGCGCCAGCACCTCCCGACAGGAACCGCACTATGGCTACACCTTC
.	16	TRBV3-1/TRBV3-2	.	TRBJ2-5	CASSQPRGVFQETQYF	TGTGCCAGCAGCCAACCCAGGGGTGTCTTTCAAGAGACCCAGTACTTC
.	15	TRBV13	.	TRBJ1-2	CASSAPPVSLYGYTF	TGTGCCAGCAGCGCCCCTCCTGTGTCCCTCTATGGCTACACCTTC
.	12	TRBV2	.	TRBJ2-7	CASSEPGGEQYF	TGTGCCAGCAGTGAACCCGGGGGCGAGCAGTACTTC
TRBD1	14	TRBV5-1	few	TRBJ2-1	CASSEGQGLAEQFF	TGCGCCAGCAGTGAGGGACAGGGCTTGGCTGAGCAGTTCTTC
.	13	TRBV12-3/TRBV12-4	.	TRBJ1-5	CASSLQGGSPQHF	TGTGCCAGCAGTTTGCAAGGGGGGAGTCCCCAGCATTTT
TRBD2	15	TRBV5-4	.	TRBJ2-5	CASSSSGGSLETQYF	TGTGCCAGCAGCTCGTCCGGGGGGTCCCTAGAGACCCAGTACTTC
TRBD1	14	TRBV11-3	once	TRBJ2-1	CASSAGQGYNEQFF	TGTGCCAGCAGCGCGGGACAGGGCTACAATGAGCAGTTCTTC
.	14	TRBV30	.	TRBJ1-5	CAWRDPGGNQPQHF	TGTGCCTGGAGGGACCCAGGGGGCAATCAGCCCCAGCATTTT
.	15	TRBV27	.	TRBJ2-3	CASSYGRGRPDTQYF	TGTGCCAGCAGTTACGGGAGGGGGCGCCCAGATACGCAGTATTTT
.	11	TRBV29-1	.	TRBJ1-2	CSHEHGYGYTF	TGCAGCCATGAACATGGATATGGCTACACCTTC
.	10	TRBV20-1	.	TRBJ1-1	CSARLLEAFF	TGCAGTGCTAGGCTGCTGGAAGCTTTCTTT
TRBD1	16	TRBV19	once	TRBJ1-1	CASRWTGGGVGTEAFF	TGTGCCAGTAGATGGACAGGGGGTGGTGTGGGGACTGAAGCTTTCTTT
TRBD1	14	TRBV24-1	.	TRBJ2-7	CATSDRDRENEQYF	TGTGCCACCAGTGATCGGGACAGGGAAAACGAGCAGTACTTC
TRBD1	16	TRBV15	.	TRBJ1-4	CATSRDRGLANEKLFF	TGTGCCACCAGCAGGGACAGGGGGCTGGCTAATGAAAAACTGTTTTTT
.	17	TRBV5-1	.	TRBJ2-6	CASSLGGSRGGANVLTF	TGCGCCAGCAGCTTGGGCGGCAGCCGCGGTGGGGCCAACGTCCTGACTTTC
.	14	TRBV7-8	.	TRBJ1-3	CASSLGQGRNTIYF	TGTGCCAGCAGCCTAGGCCAGGGAAGAAACACCATATATTTT